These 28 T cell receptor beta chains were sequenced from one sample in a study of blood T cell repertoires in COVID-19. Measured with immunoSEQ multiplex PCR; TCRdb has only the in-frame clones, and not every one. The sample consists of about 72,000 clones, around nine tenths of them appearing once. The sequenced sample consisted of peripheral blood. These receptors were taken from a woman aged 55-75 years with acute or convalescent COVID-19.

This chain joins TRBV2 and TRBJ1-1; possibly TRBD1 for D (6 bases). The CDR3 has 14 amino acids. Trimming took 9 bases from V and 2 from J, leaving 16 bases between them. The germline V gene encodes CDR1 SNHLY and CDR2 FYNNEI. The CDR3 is CARSSAGGNTEAFF. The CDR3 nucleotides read TGTGCCAGGAGTAGCGCGGGGGGCAACACTGAAGCTTTCTTT.

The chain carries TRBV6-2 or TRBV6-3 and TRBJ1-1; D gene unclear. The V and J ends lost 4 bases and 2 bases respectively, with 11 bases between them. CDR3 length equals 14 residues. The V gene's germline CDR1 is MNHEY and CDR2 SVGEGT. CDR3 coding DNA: TGTGCCAGCAGTTCGTTCCGGACTAACACTGAAGCTTTCTTT. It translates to CASSSFRTNTEAFF.

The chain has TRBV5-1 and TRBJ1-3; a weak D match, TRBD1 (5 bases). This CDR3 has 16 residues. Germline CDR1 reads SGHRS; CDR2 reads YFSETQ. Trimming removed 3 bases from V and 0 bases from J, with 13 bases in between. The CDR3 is CASSWGVVSSGNTIYF. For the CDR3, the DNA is TGCGCCAGCAGCTGGGGGGTTGTGAGCTCTGGAAACACCATATATTTT.

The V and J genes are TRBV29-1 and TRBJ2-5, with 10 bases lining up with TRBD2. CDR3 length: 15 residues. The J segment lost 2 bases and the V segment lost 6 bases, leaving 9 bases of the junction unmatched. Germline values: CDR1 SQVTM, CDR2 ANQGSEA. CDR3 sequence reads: CSVGGLAALQETQYF. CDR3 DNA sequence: TGCAGCGTGGGTGGACTAGCGGCTCTACAAGAGACCCAGTACTTC.

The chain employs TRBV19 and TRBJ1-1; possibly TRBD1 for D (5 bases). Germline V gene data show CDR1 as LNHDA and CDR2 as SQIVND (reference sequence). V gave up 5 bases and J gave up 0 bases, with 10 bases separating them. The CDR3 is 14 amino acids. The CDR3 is CASSVTGLNTEAFF. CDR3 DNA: TGTGCCAGTAGTGTTACAGGACTGAACACTGAAGCTTTCTTT.

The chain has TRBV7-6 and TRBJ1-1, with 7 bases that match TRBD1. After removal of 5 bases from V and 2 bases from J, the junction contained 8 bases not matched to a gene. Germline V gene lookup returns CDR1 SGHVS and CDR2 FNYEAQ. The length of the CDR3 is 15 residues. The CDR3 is CASSLSGQSNTEAFF. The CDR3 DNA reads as TGTGCCAGCAGCCTGTCGGGACAGAGTAACACTGAAGCTTTCTTT.

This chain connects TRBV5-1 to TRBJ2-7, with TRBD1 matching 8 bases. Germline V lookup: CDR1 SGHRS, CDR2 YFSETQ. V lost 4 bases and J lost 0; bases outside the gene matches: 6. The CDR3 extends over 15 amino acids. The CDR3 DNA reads TGCGCCAGCAGCACCCGGCAGGGGGCCTCCTACGAGCAGTACTTC. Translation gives CASSTRQGASYEQYF.

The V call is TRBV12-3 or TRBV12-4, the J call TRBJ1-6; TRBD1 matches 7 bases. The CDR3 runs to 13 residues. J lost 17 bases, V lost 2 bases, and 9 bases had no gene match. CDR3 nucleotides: TGTGCCAGCAGTTTATTATTACAGGGGTTTTTCCACTTT. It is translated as CASSLLLQGFFHF.

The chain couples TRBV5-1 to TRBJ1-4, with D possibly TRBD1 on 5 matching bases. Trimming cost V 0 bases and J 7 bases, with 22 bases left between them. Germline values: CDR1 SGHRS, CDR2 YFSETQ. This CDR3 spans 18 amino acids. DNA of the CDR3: TGCGCCAGCAGCTTGGGCCGGGACTCCATGCTGCGAGGTGAAAAACTGTTTTTT. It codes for CASSLGRDSMLRGEKLFF.

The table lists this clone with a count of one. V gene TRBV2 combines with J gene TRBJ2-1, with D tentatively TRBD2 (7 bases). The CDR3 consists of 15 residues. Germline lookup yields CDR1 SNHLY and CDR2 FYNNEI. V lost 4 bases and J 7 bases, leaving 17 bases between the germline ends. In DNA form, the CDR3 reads TGTGCCAGCAGTGGTCCGAGGACTAGGGGGAATGAGCAGTTCTTC. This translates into CASSGPRTRGNEQFF. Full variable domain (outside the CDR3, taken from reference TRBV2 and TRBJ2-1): EPEVTQTPSHQVTQMGQEVILRCVPISNHLYFYWYRQILGQKVEFLVSFYNNEISEKSEIFDDQFSVERPDGSNFTLKIRSTKLEDSAMYFCASSGPRTRGNEQFFGPGTRLTVL.

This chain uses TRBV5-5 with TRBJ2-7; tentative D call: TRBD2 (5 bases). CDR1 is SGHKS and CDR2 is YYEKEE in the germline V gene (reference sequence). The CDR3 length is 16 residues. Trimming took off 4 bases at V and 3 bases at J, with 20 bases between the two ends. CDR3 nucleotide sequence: TGTGCCAGCAGCGTCCCCCGGACTCACACTGACTACGAGCAGTACTTC. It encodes CASSVPRTHTDYEQYF. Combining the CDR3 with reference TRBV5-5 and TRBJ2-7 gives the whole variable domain DAGVTQSPTHLIKTRGQQVTLRCSPISGHKSVSWYQQVLGQGPQFIFQYYEKEERGRGNFPDRFSARQFPNYSSELNVNALLLGDSALYLCASSVPRTHTDYEQYFGPGTRLTVT.

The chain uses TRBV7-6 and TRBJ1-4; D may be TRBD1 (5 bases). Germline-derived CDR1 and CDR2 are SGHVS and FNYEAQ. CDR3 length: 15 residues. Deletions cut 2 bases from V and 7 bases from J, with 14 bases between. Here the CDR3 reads CASSLNRGYSEKLFF. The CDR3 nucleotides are TGTGCCAGCAGCTTAAATCGGGGGTATAGTGAAAAACTGTTTTTT.

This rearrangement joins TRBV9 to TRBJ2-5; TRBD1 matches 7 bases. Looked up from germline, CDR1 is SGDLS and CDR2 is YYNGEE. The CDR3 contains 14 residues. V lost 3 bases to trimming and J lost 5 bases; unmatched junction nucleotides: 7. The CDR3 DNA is TGTGCCAGCAGCGCGAGCCAGGGGGTGGAGACCCAGTACTTC. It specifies CASSASQGVETQYF.

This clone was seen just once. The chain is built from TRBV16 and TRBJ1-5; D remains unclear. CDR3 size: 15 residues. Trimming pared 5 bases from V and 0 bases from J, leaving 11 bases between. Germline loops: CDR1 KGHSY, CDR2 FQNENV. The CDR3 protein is CASSSRSDSNQPQHF. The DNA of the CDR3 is TGTGCCAGCAGCTCCCGTAGTGATAGCAATCAGCCCCAGCATTTT. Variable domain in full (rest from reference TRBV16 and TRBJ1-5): GEEVAQTPKHLVRGEGQKAKLYCAPIKGHSYVFWYQQVLKNEFKFLISFQNENVFDETGMPKERFSAKCLPNSPCSLEIQATKLEDSAVYFCASSSRSDSNQPQHFGDGTRLSIL.

The CDR3 DNA sequence: TGTGCCAGCAGCTTAGTAGGTAGCGGGGGAAGGTACAATGAGCAGTTCTTC. Protein sequence: CASSLVGSGGRYNEQFF. This sequence joins TRBV11-2 and TRBJ2-1; 9 bases fit TRBD2. J lost 4 bases, V lost 1 base, and 8 bases had no gene match. Germline V lookup: CDR1 SGHAT, CDR2 FQNNGV. The CDR3 runs 17 residues.

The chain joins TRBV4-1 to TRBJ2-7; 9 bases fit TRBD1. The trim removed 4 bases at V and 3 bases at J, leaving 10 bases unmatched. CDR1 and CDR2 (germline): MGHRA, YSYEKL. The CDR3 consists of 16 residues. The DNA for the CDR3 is TGCGCCAGCAGCCTCTCCCGACAGGGGGGAATCTACGAGCAGTACTTC. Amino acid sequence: CASSLSRQGGIYEQYF.

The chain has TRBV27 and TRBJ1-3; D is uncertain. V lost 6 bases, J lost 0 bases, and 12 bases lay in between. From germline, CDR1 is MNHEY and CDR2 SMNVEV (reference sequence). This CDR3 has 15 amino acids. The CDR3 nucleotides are TGTGCCAGCAGACCTAAAGCAGGCTCTGGAAACACCATATATTTT. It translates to CASRPKAGSGNTIYF.

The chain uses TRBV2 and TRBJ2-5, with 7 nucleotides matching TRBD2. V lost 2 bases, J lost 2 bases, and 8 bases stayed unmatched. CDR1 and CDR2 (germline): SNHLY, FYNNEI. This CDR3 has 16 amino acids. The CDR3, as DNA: TGTGCCAGCAGTGAACGTTTTACGGGACTACAAGAGACCCAGTACTTC. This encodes CASSERFTGLQETQYF.

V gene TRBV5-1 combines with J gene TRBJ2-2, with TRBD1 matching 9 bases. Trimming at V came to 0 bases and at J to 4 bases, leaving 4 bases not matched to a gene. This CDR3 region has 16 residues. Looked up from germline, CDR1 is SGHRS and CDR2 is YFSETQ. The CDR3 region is CASSLVGQGSTGELFF. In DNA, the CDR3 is TGCGCCAGCAGCTTGGTTGGACAGGGGAGCACCGGGGAGCTGTTTTTT.

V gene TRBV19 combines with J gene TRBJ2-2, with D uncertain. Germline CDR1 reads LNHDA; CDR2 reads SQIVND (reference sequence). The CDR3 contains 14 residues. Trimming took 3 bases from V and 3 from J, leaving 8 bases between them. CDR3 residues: CASSMTPHTGELFF. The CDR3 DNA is TGTGCCAGTAGTATGACACCACACACCGGGGAGCTGTTTTTT.

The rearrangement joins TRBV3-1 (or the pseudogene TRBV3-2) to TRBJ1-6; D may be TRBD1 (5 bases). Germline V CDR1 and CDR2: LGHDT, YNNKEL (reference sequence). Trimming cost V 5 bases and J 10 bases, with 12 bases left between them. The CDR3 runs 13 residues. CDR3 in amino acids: CASSGTFGSPLHF. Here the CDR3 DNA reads TGTGCCAGCAGCGGGACTTTCGGGTCACCCCTCCACTTT.

The CDR3 reads CASSQDRRMASGGVMETQYF. The CDR3 DNA reads as TGTGCCAGCAGCCAAGATCGGAGGATGGCTAGCGGGGGGGTAATGGAGACCCAGTACTTC. This chain links TRBV3-1 (or the pseudogene TRBV3-2) with TRBJ2-5; 12 nucleotides align to TRBD2. The CDR3 length is 20 residues. Germline CDR1 is LGHDT and CDR2 is YNNKEL (reference sequence). Losses at the gene ends were 0 bases for V and 5 bases for J; bases not matched to a gene: 16.

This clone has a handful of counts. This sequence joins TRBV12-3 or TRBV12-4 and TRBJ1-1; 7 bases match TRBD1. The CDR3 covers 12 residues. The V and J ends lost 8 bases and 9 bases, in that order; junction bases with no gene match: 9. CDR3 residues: CASRTTTGQAFF. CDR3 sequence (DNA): TGTGCCAGCCGGACCACGACAGGGCAAGCTTTCTTT.

Written as DNA, the CDR3 is TGTGCCAGCAGTGAGGTGGCAGGGAACTATGGCTACACCTTC. Translating it yields CASSEVAGNYGYTF. The chain links TRBV6-1 to TRBJ1-2, with TRBD1 as a possible D gene (5 bases). V lost 3 bases and J 2 bases, leaving 10 bases between the germline ends. The CDR3 has 14 amino acids. Germline assignment: CDR1 MNHNS and CDR2 SASEGT.

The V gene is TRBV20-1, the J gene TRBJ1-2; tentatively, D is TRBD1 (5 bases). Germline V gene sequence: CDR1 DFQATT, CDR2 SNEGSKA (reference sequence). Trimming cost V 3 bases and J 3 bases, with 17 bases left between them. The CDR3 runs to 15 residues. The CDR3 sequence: CSASEFAGSDYGYTF. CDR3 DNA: TGCAGTGCTAGTGAATTTGCAGGGTCCGACTATGGCTACACCTTC.

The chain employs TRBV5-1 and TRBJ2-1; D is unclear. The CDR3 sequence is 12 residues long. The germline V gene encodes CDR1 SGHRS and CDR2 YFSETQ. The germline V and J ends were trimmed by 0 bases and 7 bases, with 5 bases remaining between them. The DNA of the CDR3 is TGCGCCAGCAGCTTGGACGGGAATGAGCAGTTCTTC. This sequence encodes CASSLDGNEQFF. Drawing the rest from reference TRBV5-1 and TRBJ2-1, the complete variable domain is KAGVTQTPRYLIKTRGQQVTLSCSPISGHRSVSWYQQTPGQGLQFLFEYFSETQRNKGNFPGRFSGRQFSNSRSEMNVSTLELGDSALYLCASSLDGNEQFFGPGTRLTVL.

Here the CDR3 reads CAWSGAWETQYF. For the CDR3, the DNA is TGTGCCTGGAGTGGGGCTTGGGAGACCCAGTACTTC. The chain carries TRBV30 and TRBJ2-5; D not certain. Per germline, CDR1 GTSNPN and CDR2 SVGIG (reference sequence). The CDR3 covers 12 residues. Between the trimmed V and J ends, which lost 1 base and 5 bases, there was a span of 8 bases.

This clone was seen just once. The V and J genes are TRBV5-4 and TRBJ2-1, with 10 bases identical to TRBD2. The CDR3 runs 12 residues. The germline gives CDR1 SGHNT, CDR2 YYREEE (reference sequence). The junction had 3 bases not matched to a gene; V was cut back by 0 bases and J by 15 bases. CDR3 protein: CASSLERGGLFF. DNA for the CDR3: TGTGCCAGCAGCTTGGAGCGGGGGGGACTGTTCTTC.